The entry below gives a single T cell receptor (beta chain) sequence along with its context. Which antigen it targets is not known. No much larger clonotype is one base removed from it; base qualities were not supplied. The CDR3, cysteine through phenylalanine, is 13 amino acids long. The only DNA kept is the CDR3, 39 bases in frame from the first base. CDR1 and CDR2, looked up from the germline V gene (reference sequence), are MNHEY and SMNVEV. Trimming removed 6 bases from V and 5 bases from J, leaving 10 bases between the germline ends. The data were taken from a study of cytomegalovirus exposure and HLA in healthy donors (TCRdb year 2017). In the study overall: An earlier analysis of several hundred of the donors reported 276 Gb of sequence data and 100 million to 140 million unique TCR beta sequences from about 200 million T cells. Roughly 300 gigabases of sequencing data and approximately 85 million unique TCR sequences were included in an early release covering several hundred HLA-typed donors. Of the roughly 400 genotyped donors, over 70% fell in the genetic ancestry cluster associated with self-reported Caucasian donors. The study aimed to test whether signatures of past pathogen exposure could be identified by cataloging public T cell receptors. The T cell repertoires of 670 or so subjects were profiled by immunosequencing and related to cytomegalovirus serostatus. Along with the roughly 670-subject first cohort, a separate validation cohort of more than 90 different subjects was used. The study combined high-throughput TCR immunosequencing, statistical association of individual TCRs with disease status, and machine learning to predict cytomegalovirus infection status. In a later analysis, previously published TCR beta repertoires from 600 to 850 donors were re-analyzed and high-resolution HLA genotyping was added so that TCR occurrence patterns could be studied. Rather than using new phenotypic data, the later analysis identified candidate immune exposures from TCR beta sequences and from how often those sequences occurred across donors. In an earlier analysis of a few hundred of the donors, high-throughput TCR beta sequencing was used to judge whether each TCR beta V gene segment behaved as functional or pseudogenic. Donor age, sex, ethnicity and CMV serostatus were compiled together with the repertoire data. A later genetic analysis took genome-wide SNP genotypes for 398 of the 666 donors and used that subset as a discovery cohort. Every repertoire in the discovery cohort had been generated on one and the same sequencing platform. HLA typing covered class I and class II loci at four-digit resolution. Typing coverage differed by locus: A, B, C, DRB1 and DQB1 were typed in about 629-630 donors, DQA1 in approximately 520, DPA1 in roughly 590, and DPB1 in around 440. A few DR-DQ haplotypes were handled as single units for association and clustering because linkage in the cohort was strong. Among several hundred genotyped donors of the cohort, an average of around 250,000 unique TCR beta nucleotide sequences was sequenced per donor, of which about 19% were non-productive.

What the work shows at the level of the full study, not this receptor alone: The classifier was reported to diagnose cytomegalovirus status with high specificity and sensitivity in both the original and validation cohorts. An earlier analysis of some 560 of the donors showed that most TCR beta V segments appeared in productive rearrangements either about 87% or about 30% of the time, which broadly matched IMGT annotations. The presence/absence analyses assumed that sequencing depth was roughly uniform across donors, and that assumption may not be true. According to a later genetic analysis, donors in an Asian-associated ancestry cluster had fewer N-insertions in productive TCRs than the approximately 700-donor mean. The study gave a list of about 150 TCR beta chains associated with cytomegalovirus. A few of the identified cytomegalovirus-associated TCR beta chains were confirmed in vitro to be specific for cytomegalovirus antigens. In a later analysis, most CMV-associated TCR beta chains were found to appear HLA-restricted, with HLA associations seemingly driven largely by CMV exposure. A cluster of highly shared sequence variants was judged likely to be a technical artifact of the sequencing pipeline. Several of the top co-occurrence clusters appeared to be linked to parvovirus B19, influenza, CMV and Epstein-Barr virus, according to a later analysis. Specific HLA alleles were associated with 15,000 to 20,000 TCR beta sequences at a false discovery rate of 0.05 in a later analysis. Some IMGT-functional V segments, including TRBV6-2 and TRBV6-3, could not be told apart with the 87-base-pair reads, so those segments were excluded. In a later analysis, TCR association rates were found to vary across HLA loci, with the most associated TCRs seen for DRB1 alleles and the fewest for HLA-C alleles. In a later genetic analysis, a missense DCLRE1C variant was associated with V-gene and J-gene trimming of TCR beta chains, and the association was replicated in an independent cohort. Correlated functional status among segregating V segments might reflect linkage disequilibrium, but an unknown experimental factor could not be ruled out. Most TCR sequences were observed very rarely across donors, whereas some public TCRs were present in many individuals. Because HLA typing was unavailable for some donors at each locus, only the typed subset was used in association tests. The authors suggested that the approach could potentially be extended to other disease states and immunological phenotypes. A further reported finding was that TCR beta sequences accurately predicted the HLA-A and HLA-B alleles for most subjects in the first cohort. Only TCR beta chains were sequenced in this cohort, and the absence of alpha or paired-chain data limited detectable features. The only immune exposure information available for the cohort was CMV serostatus. Compared with equally common non-associated chains, HLA-associated TCR beta chains in a later analysis were more clonally expanded and had lower generation probabilities. The earlier analysis of approximately 560 of the donors excluded some 15 rarely observed V segments, including chromosome 9 orphons, because counts were too low. When HLA alleles, especially DR and DQ, strongly co-occurred, attributing TCR associations to individual alleles was difficult.

The cohort consisted of 670 or so healthy bone marrow donors. Cohort members were all nominally healthy when sampled, although unrecorded immune exposures were likely present. The donor was CMV seropositive and was included in the group of approximately 300 seropositive cohort members. Every donor gave a peripheral blood sample, and the peripheral blood mononuclear cells from that sample were used for TCR beta sequencing. The Qiagen DNeasy Blood Extraction Kit was used to extract genomic DNA from the blood cell samples. Library preparation was by the immunoSEQ multiplex PCR assay. For the multiplex PCR, a mixture combining 60 forward primers for TCR Vbeta segments and 13 reverse primers for TCR Jbeta segments was used. The CDR3 region of rearranged TCR beta genes was amplified from genomic DNA by a multiplex PCR assay. Amplified TCR beta libraries were sequenced as 87-base-pair reads on the Illumina HiSeq System. Processing in the source paper ran as follows. A later analysis tallied tens of millions of unique TCR beta chains across the roughly 610 repertoires, and around 12 million of those chains were shared by two or more donors. Raw reads were error-corrected and collapsed into unique sequences with a nearest-neighbor algorithm that merged closely related sequences to remove PCR and sequencing errors. V, D and J gene segments were assigned by aligning CDR3 sequences to IMGT reference sequences. For a sequence to be retained, at least a six-nucleotide match to both a V gene segment and a J gene segment was required. A rearrangement was called productive if the CDR3 had no stop codons and remained in frame with V and J, and every other rearrangement was called non-productive. CDR3 was defined by IMGT convention, running from the second conserved V-encoded cysteine to the conserved J-encoded phenylalanine. In an earlier analysis of approximately 500 of the donors, sequences lacking an unambiguous match to a single V gene segment were excluded. In an earlier analysis of more than 500 of the donors, a V segment was called functional when productive rearrangements were above 56.7%, and segregating when the standard deviation between donors exceeded 5%. A statistical classification framework was built for diagnosing cytomegalovirus status from the catalog of TCR beta chain sequences. In a later analysis, V and J genes were assigned by comparing TCR nucleotide sequences against IMGT/GENE-DB human TR gene sequences. The TCRdist pipeline was used in a later analysis to assign CDR3 sequences and most-parsimonious VDJ recombination scenarios. In a later analysis, each TCR beta chain was defined by its CDR3 amino acid sequence together with its V-gene family, and reads without a unique V-gene family were excluded. As a way to deal with suspected cross-contamination and a sequencing artifact, a later analysis dropped 450 to 700 nucleotide sequences that were highly shared and had low generation probability. A later analysis calculated a clonal expansion index for each public chain from normalized within-repertoire ranks of inferred template counts. In a later analysis, generation probabilities were computed with a VDJ recombination model fitted to out-of-frame rearrangements, and the resulting probabilities were checked against IGoR. In a later analysis, TCR-TCR, TCR-HLA and TCR-CMV co-occurrence was scored with hypergeometric tests, and a repertoire-size bias correction was applied to TCR pairs. To estimate false discovery rates, a later analysis permuted the HLA or CMV assignments 20 times. In a later analysis, co-occurring TCRs were grouped with DBSCAN, and TCRdist sequence similarity was added when clustering was performed within HLA-allele-positive subsets. Co-occurrence clustering excluded repertoires with fewer than 30,000 or more than 120,000 public chains, plus five with anomalous nucleotide sharing. Drawn from immuneACCESS, this table holds only the in-frame rearrangements with V and J called that TCRdb kept. Clones are partly lost; checked studies trace under half to an unresolved V gene and leave the rest unexplained. V and J calls plus clone size are reproduced from that table; the DNA served to infer D and trimming. This sample gives under 150,000 clones in total; about 79% of them show up just once. The ten top clones hold approximately 4% of the sample.

The receptor's source is a young man in good health and CMV-seropositive. The sequence joins TRBV27 to TRBJ2-2; D gene: possibly TRBD2, on 5 matching bases. Material: PBMCs. The encoded CDR3 is CASSYGETGELFF. The DNA is TGTGCCAGCAGCTACGGGGAGACCGGGGAGCTGTTTTTT.